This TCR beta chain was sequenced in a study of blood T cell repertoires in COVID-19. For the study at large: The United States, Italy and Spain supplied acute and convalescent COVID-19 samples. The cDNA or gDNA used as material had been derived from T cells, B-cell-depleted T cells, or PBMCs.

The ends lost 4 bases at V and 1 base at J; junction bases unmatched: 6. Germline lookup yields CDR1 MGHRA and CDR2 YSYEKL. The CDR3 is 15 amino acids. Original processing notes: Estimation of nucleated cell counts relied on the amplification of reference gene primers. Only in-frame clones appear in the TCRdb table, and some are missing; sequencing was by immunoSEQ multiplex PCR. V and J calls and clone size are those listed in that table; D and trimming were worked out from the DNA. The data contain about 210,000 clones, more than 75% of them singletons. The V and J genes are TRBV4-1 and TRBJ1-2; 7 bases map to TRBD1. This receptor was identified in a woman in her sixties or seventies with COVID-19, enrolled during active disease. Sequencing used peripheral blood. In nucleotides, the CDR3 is TGCGCCAGCAGCCTGGGACAGAGCCTTAACTATGGCTACACCTTC. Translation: CASSLGQSLNYGYTF.